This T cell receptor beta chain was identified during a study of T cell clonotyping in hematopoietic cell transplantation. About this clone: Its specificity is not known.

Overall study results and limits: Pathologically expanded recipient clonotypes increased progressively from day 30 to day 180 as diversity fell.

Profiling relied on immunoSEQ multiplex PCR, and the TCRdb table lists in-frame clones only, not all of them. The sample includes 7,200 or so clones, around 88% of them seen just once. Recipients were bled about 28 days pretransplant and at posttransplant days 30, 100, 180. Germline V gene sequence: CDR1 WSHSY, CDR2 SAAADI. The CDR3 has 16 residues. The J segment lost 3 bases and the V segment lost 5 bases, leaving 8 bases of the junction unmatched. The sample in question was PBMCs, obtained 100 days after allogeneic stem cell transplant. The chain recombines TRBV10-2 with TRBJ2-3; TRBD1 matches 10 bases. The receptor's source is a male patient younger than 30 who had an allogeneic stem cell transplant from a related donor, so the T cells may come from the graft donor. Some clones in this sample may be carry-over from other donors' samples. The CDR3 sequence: CASSPTDRGGTDTQYF. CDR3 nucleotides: TGCGCCAGCAGTCCTACGGACAGGGGGGGGACAGATACGCAGTATTTT.